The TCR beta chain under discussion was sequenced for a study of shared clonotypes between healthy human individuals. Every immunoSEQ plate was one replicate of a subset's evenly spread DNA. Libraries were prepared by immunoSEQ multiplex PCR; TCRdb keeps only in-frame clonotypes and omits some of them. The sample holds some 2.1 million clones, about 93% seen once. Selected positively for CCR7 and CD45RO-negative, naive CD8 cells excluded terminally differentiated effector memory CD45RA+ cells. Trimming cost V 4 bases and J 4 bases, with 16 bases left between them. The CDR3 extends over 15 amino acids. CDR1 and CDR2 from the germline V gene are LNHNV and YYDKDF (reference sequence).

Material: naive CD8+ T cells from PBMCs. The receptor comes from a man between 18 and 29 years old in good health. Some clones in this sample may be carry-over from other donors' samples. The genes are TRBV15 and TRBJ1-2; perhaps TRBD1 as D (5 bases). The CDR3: CATSNRDDGLYGYTF. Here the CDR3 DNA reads TGTGCCACCAGCAACCGGGACGATGGCCTCTATGGCTACACCTTC.